This TCR beta chain was sequenced during a study of T cell responses to AZD1222 COVID-19 vaccine. Notes on the study in general: Repertoire sampling occurred only after the peak T cell response. Nearly half of spike-specific TCRs reportedly go after variant regions that carry no mutations. Clonal diversity may have been underestimated, and the donors were mostly white British, with more females than males.

Comment on this clone: Antigen specificity is unknown.

CDR3 length: 13 residues. CDR1 is SGHDN and CDR2 is FVKESK in the germline V gene. V was shortened by 1 base and J by 4 bases, with 6 bases between the two germline ends. Repertoires were generated with immunoSEQ multiplex PCR, while TCRdb's copy carries only in-frame clones and drops some. The sample holds roughly 100,000 clones, roughly 87% seen once. Sequences were derived from peripheral blood, sampled 28 days after the second AZD1222 dose. The receptor comes from an adult who received the AZD1222 COVID-19 vaccine. This sequence joins TRBV14 and TRBJ2-3; D not resolved. The CDR3, as DNA: TGTGCCAGCAGCCAAGTAAGGGCAGATACGCAGTATTTT. Amino acids: CASSQVRADTQYF.